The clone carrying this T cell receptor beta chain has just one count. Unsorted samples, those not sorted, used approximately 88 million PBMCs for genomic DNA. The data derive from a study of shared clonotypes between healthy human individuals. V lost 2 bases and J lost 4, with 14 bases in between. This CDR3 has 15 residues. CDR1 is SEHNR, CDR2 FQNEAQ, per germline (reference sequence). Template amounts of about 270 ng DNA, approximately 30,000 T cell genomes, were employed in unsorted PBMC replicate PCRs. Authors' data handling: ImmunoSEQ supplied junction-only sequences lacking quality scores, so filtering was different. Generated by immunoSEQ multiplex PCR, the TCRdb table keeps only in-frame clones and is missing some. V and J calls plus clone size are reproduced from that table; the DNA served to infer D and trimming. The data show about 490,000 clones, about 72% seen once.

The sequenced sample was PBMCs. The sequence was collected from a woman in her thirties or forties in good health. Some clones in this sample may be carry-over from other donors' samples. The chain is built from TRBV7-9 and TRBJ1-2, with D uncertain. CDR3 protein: CASSLQIAAPYGYTF. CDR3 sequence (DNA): TGTGCCAGCAGCTTACAAATCGCAGCACCCTATGGCTACACCTTC.